Shown below are 8 T cell receptor beta chains from a single sample sequenced in a study of OX40 agonist ivuxolimab in advanced cancers. Generated by immunoSEQ multiplex PCR, the TCRdb table keeps only in-frame clones and is missing some. This sample has more than 45,000 clones, with around 84% found just once. Here the sequenced sample was CD4+ or CD8+ T cells sorted from blood, taken in a trial of the OX40 agonist ivuxolimab. These receptors originate from an adult with an advanced solid tumor such as melanoma, head and neck, liver or kidney cancer.

This chain connects TRBV9 to TRBJ2-5, with no clear D. V lost 0 bases and J 0 bases, leaving 3 bases between the germline ends. CDR3 size: 13 residues. Germline V gene lookup returns CDR1 SGDLS and CDR2 YYNGEE. For the CDR3, the DNA is TGTGCCAGCAGCGTAGCGGACCAAGAGACCCAGTACTTC. Encoded protein: CASSVADQETQYF.

Turning to this clone: This sample includes further DNA sequences coding for the same CDR3. The chain combines TRBV5-4 with TRBJ2-3; 7 bases map to TRBD1. The CDR3 spans 15 residues. V dropped 0 bases and J dropped 2; count of bases not matched to a gene: 3. Germline values: CDR1 SGHNT, CDR2 YYREEE (reference sequence). The CDR3 reads CASSLDRGLTDTQYF. Here the CDR3 DNA reads TGTGCCAGCAGCTTGGACAGGGGCCTCACAGATACGCAGTATTTT.

The rearrangement uses TRBV7-8 and TRBJ2-2; 8 bases align to TRBD2. There are 17 residues in the CDR3. Losses at the gene ends were 3 bases for V and 5 bases for J; bases not matched to a gene: 11. The V gene's germline CDR1 is SGHVS and CDR2 FQNEAQ. The CDR3 nucleotides are TGTGCCAGCAGCTTCTCCACCGGGGGGGCCTTGACCGGGGAGCTGTTTTTT. As protein: CASSFSTGGALTGELFF.

J is TRBJ1-2 and V is TRBV27, with 11 bases lining up with TRBD1. The CDR3 length is 15 residues. The trim removed 0 bases at V and 8 bases at J, leaving 5 bases unmatched. Germline-derived CDR1 and CDR2 are MNHEY and SMNVEV (reference sequence). The CDR3 DNA is TGTGCCAGCAGTTTATCCGGGACAGGGGGGTCGGGCTACACCTTC. Amino acid sequence: CASSLSGTGGSGYTF.

This sequence joins TRBV27 and TRBJ2-7; D unresolved. CDR1 MNHEY and CDR2 SMNVEV come from the germline V gene (reference sequence). V lost 1 base and J 5 bases, leaving 15 bases between the germline ends. This CDR3 spans 15 amino acids. CDR3 DNA: TGTGCCAGCAGTTTATGGAAACCCCCGGCCGACGAGCAGTACTTC. Encoded protein: CASSLWKPPADEQYF.

The J gene is TRBJ1-1, the V gene TRBV4-2; 7 bases are shared with TRBD1. The CDR3 consists of 15 residues. V lost 4 bases and J lost 1; bases outside the gene matches: 6. Germline V gene data show CDR1 as LGHNA and CDR2 as YNFKEQ. As DNA, the CDR3 is TGTGCCAGCAGCCTCACAGGGGCTCCGAACACTGAAGCTTTCTTT. Translating gives CASSLTGAPNTEAFF.

This clone was seen once. CDR3 region: CASSVALLGNTQYF. DNA of the CDR3: TGTGCCAGCAGCGTAGCCCTACTAGGGAATACGCAGTATTTT. The genes are TRBV9 and TRBJ2-3; D perhaps matches TRBD2 (5 bases). The germline V and J ends were trimmed by 0 bases and 7 bases, with 12 bases remaining between them. Germline V gene data show CDR1 as SGDLS and CDR2 as YYNGEE. This CDR3 has 14 residues.

This CDR3 reads CASSLPGRVDTQYF. The CDR3 nucleotides are TGTGCCAGCAGCTTACCCGGGAGGGTAGATACGCAGTATTTT. This chain connects TRBV5-4 to TRBJ2-3; TRBD2 aligns across 8 bases. This CDR3 is built from 14 residues. J was trimmed by 5 bases and V by 2 bases; bases with no gene match: 4. Per germline, CDR1 SGHNT and CDR2 YYREEE (reference sequence).